Reported below is one TCR beta chain. Here immunoSEQ multiplex PCR was the method, and the copy in TCRdb shows in-frame clones only, minus some. The sample has roughly 20,000 clones, under 95% seen once. Germline values: CDR1 LGHNT, CDR2 FRNRAP. V lost 0 bases and J 1 base, leaving 9 bases between the germline ends. The CDR3 totals 15 residues. The entry originates in a study of lymphopenia after photon versus proton radiotherapy. The chain recombines TRBV12-5 with TRBJ1-1, with D perhaps matching TRBD1 (5 bases). The sequence was collected from a man aged 55 to 70 with pancreatic cancer. Sequenced here: peripheral blood, sampled from a patient treated with photon-based radiotherapy. CDR3 residues: CASGLVMGRNTEAFF. The CDR3 DNA sequence: TGTGCTAGTGGTTTGGTAATGGGGCGGAACACTGAAGCTTTCTTT.